The 14 T cell receptor beta chains presented below share a single source sample, sequenced in a study of a mutant IDH1 vaccine in newly diagnosed glioma. Time point described: week 47, end of study. One vaccine dose held 300 ug of mutant IDH1 20-mer peptide and came with topical imiquimod. No antigen is known for these receptors. The data were produced by immunoSEQ multiplex PCR, yet TCRdb's version contains in-frame clones alone and is incomplete. There are tens of thousands of clones in the sample; 60% to 85% occur only once, and roughly 10% lies in the top ten. Source: PBMCs, taken from a glioma patient whose treatment included an IDH1 peptide vaccine. The receptors stem from a man aged 35-49 years with glioma.

This chain connects TRBV11-2 to TRBJ2-5; the D gene could be TRBD1 or TRBD2 (5 bases each). Per the germline V gene, CDR1 is SGHAT and CDR2 is FQNNGV. This CDR3 region has 14 residues. V lost 4 bases to trimming and J lost 5 bases, with 14 bases between them. CDR3 amino acids: CASSSARWGETQYF. DNA for the CDR3: TGTGCCAGCAGCTCCGCCCGGTGGGGGGAGACCCAGTACTTC.

V usage is TRBV6-5 and J usage is TRBJ1-1, with 8 bases identical to TRBD1. V was clipped by 2 bases and J by 4 bases; unmatched bases: 3. There are 14 residues in the CDR3. Germline CDR1 and CDR2: MNHEY and SVGAGI. CDR3: CASSYPGTGTEAFF. The CDR3, as DNA: TGTGCCAGCAGTTACCCGGGGACAGGCACTGAAGCTTTCTTT.

The rearrangement joins TRBV30 to TRBJ1-2; D not certain. The CDR3 loop spans 15 amino acids. The V and J ends lost 1 base and 3 bases respectively, with 15 bases between them. The germline gives CDR1 GTSNPN, CDR2 SVGIG (reference sequence). The CDR3 nucleotides are TGTGCCTGGAGTGGGGTAGGGAGGTGGGACTATGGCTACACCTTC. Its protein is CAWSGVGRWDYGYTF.

The chain uses TRBV15 and TRBJ2-1; D unclear. Germline V gene lookup returns CDR1 LNHNV and CDR2 YYDKDF (reference sequence). The ends were cut back, 1 base at V and 8 bases at J, with 15 bases in the middle. The CDR3 contains 15 residues. The CDR3 loop is CATSRVTSGNDEQFF. Written as DNA, the CDR3 is TGTGCCACCAGCAGAGTAACCAGTGGGAATGATGAGCAGTTCTTC.

The chain carries TRBV11-2 and TRBJ2-5; 8 bases line up with TRBD1. This CDR3 region has 14 residues. Germline CDR1 is SGHAT and CDR2 is FQNNGV. V trimming: 5 bases; J trimming: 5 bases; junction bases outside the gene matches: 7. The CDR3, as DNA: TGTGCCAGCAGCCGGGACAGGCTCTACGAGACCCAGTACTTC. Amino acid sequence: CASSRDRLYETQYF.

V and J are TRBV11-2 and TRBJ1-3; D not resolved. This CDR3 has 15 amino acids. CDR1 is SGHAT and CDR2 is FQNNGV in the germline V gene. Trimming cost V 4 bases and J 0 bases, with 10 bases left between them. CDR3 bases: TGTGCCAGCAGCTCGCCCAGGTACTCTGGAAACACCATATATTTT. Amino acids: CASSSPRYSGNTIYF.

The rearrangement links TRBV6-5 to TRBJ1-4; 7 nucleotides align to TRBD1. The CDR3 consists of 15 residues. The J segment lost 4 bases and the V segment lost 4 bases, leaving 6 bases of the junction unmatched. The germline V gene encodes CDR1 MNHEY and CDR2 SVGAGI. In DNA, the CDR3 is TGTGCCAGCAGTTTGACAGGGAAGATTAATGAAAAACTGTTTTTT. Its translation: CASSLTGKINEKLFF.

V usage is TRBV6-5 and J usage is TRBJ2-7, with D perhaps TRBD1 or TRBD2 (5 bases each). Germline CDR1 and CDR2: MNHEY and SVGAGI. Trimming removed 6 bases at V and 3 bases at J, with 15 bases between. CDR3 length equals 14 residues. DNA of the CDR3: TGTGCCAGCAGCGCCGGGACGGGGATCTACGAGCAGTACTTC. This sequence encodes CASSAGTGIYEQYF.

The chain carries TRBV6-5 and TRBJ2-7; D is unclear. From germline, CDR1 is MNHEY and CDR2 SVGAGI. V was cut by 5 bases and J by 3 bases, with 5 bases left in between. CDR3 length equals 11 residues. As DNA, the CDR3 is TGTGCCAGCAGTGACAACTACGAGCAGTACTTC. Translating it yields CASSDNYEQYF.

The rearrangement uses TRBV5-4 and TRBJ2-3; TRBD1 agrees at 7 bases. The CDR3 spans 16 residues. Germline CDR1 and CDR2: SGHNT and YYREEE (reference sequence). V lost 1 base and J lost 0; bases outside the gene matches: 5. The CDR3 loop reads CASSLKRDSSTDTQYF. The CDR3 nucleotides are TGTGCCAGCAGCTTGAAGAGGGACAGTAGCACAGATACGCAGTATTTT.

The rearrangement joins TRBV4-1 to TRBJ2-6; 9 bases align to TRBD2. After removal of 1 base from V and 0 bases from J, the junction contained 7 bases not matched to a gene. Per germline, CDR1 MGHRA and CDR2 YSYEKL. The CDR3 has 19 residues. The CDR3 DNA reads as TGCGCCAGCAGCCAAGCCGCTAGCGGGACCTACTCTGGGGCCAACGTCCTGACTTTC. Its protein is CASSQAASGTYSGANVLTF.

This chain connects TRBV6-6 to TRBJ2-1; 12 bases line up with TRBD2. Germline CDR1 and CDR2: MNHNY and SVGAGI (reference sequence). V was clipped by 4 bases and J by 4 bases; unmatched bases: 5. This CDR3 has 16 amino acids. In DNA, the CDR3 is TGTGCCAGCAGTTCCCCAGGACTAGCGGGATACAATGAGCAGTTCTTC. This sequence encodes CASSSPGLAGYNEQFF.

In DNA form, the CDR3 reads TGTGCCAGCAGCTCCCCTATCAATGGGCCAAATGAAAAACTGTTTTTT. Its protein product is CASSSPINGPNEKLFF. The V and J genes are TRBV5-6 and TRBJ1-4; D gene unclear. V lost 3 bases and J lost 5, with 17 bases in between. Germline V gene lookup returns CDR1 SGHDT and CDR2 YYEEEE. The CDR3 extends over 16 amino acids.

This clone was observed a handful of times. This chain connects TRBV2 to TRBJ1-5; D is ambiguous. Germline V gene data show CDR1 as SNHLY and CDR2 as FYNNEI. V dropped 7 bases and J dropped 2 bases, with 9 bases sitting between them. CDR3 length equals 13 residues. CDR3 sequence (DNA): TGTGCCAGCAAGCAGGAAGGCAATCAGCCCCAGCATTTT. Translating it yields CASKQEGNQPQHF.